Ten or more counts support the clone carrying this T cell receptor (beta chain). As yet, its antigen is unknown. Under the authors' procedure: The authors used CDR3 differences across clinicopathological groups to build a distant-metastasis classifier for papillary thyroid cancer. TCRdb re-analyzed the PCR reads through MiXCR. TCRdb's processing, not the authors' own work, is the source of the V and J calls. Of around 25,000 clones listed, 13% are singletons. This CDR3 is built from 14 residues. V was pared by 1 base and J by 1 base, with 8 bases between. Germline V gives CDR1 GTSNPN, CDR2 SVGIG (reference sequence). Nobody among the patients had been given any treatment before thyroid surgery. This sample is drawn from a study of metastatic and nonmetastatic thyroid tumors. Study-level results: Compared with benign nodules, malignant thyroid tumors were reported to have significantly higher TCR beta diversity in both blood and tumor.

The receptor comes from a female donor with papillary thyroid cancer or a benign thyroid nodule (not recorded which). Some clones in this sample may be carry-over from other donors' samples. V usage is TRBV30 and J usage is TRBJ1-3; D possibly corresponds to TRBD1 (5 bases). Material for sequencing was blood. The CDR3, as DNA: TGTGCCTGGAGTGCAGGGCTATCTGGAAACACCATATATTTT. Its translation is CAWSAGLSGNTIYF.